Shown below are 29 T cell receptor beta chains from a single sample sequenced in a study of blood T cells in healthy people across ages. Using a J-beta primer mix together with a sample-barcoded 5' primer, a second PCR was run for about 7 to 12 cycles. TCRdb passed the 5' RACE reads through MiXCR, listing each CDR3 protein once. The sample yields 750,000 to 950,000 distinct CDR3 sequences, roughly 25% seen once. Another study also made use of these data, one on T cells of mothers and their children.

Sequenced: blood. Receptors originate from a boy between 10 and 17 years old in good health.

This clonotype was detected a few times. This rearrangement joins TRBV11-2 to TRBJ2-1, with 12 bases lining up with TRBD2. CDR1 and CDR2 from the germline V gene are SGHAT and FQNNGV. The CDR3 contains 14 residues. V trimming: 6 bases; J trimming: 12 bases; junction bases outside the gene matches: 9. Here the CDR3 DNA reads TGTGCCAGCAGGTCCCTAGCGGGGGGGCGAGGGCAGTTCTTC. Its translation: CASRSLAGGRGQFF.

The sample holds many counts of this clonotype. DNA of the CDR3: TGTGCCAGCAGTTATGGTTTTCTACAGGGGGGAGAGACCCAGTACTTC. It is translated as CASSYGFLQGGETQYF. The chain recombines TRBV6-6 with TRBJ2-5, with 8 bases matching TRBD1. The CDR3 has 16 amino acids. Per the germline V gene, CDR1 is MNHNY and CDR2 is SVGAGI (reference sequence). The V segment lost 3 bases and the J segment 4 bases; nucleotides outside the gene matches: 10.

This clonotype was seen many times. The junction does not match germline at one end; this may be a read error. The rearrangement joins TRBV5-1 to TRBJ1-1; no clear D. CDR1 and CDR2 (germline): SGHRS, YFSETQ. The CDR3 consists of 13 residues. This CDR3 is CASSLEGNTEAFF. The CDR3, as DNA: TGTGCCAGCAGCTTAGAGGGGAACACTGAAGCTTTCTTT.

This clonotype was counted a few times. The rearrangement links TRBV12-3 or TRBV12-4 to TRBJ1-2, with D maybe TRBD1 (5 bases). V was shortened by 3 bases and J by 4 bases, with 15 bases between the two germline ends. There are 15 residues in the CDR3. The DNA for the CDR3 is TGTGCCAGCAGTTTCGGAGACAGCCTTCTCTATGGCTACACCTTC. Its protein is CASSFGDSLLYGYTF.

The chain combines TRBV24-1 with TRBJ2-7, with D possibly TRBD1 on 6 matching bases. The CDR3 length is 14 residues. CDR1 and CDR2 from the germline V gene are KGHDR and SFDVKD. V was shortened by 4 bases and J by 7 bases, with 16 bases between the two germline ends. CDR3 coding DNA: TGTGCCACCAGTGAGAACTGGTCAGGGGCGGAGCAGTACTTC. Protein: CATSENWSGAEQYF.

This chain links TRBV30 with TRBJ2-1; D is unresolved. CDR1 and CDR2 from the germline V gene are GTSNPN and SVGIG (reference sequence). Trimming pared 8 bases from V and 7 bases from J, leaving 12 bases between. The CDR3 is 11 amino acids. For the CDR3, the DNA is TGTGCCAAAGGCAGATCGAATGAGCAGTTCTTC. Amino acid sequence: CAKGRSNEQFF.

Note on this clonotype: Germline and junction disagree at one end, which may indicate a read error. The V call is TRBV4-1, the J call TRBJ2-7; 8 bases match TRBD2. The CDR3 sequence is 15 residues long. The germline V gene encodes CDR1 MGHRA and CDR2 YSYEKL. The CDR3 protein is CASSHHSGGSHEQYF. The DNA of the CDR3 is TGCGCCAGCAGCCACCACAGCGGGGGCTCCCACGAGCAGTACTTC.

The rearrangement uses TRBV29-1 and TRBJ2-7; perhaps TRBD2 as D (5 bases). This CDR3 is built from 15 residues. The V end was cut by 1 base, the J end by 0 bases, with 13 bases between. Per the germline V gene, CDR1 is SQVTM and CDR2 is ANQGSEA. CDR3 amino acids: CSVEVRTSSSYEQYF. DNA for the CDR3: TGCAGCGTTGAAGTGAGGACTTCCAGCTCCTACGAGCAGTACTTC.

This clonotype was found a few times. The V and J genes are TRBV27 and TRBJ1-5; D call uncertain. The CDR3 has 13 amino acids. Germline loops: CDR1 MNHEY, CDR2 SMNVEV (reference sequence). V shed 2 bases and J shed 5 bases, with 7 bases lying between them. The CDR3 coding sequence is TGTGCCAGCAGTTTAGCGACCGATCAGCCCCAGCATTTT. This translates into CASSLATDQPQHF.

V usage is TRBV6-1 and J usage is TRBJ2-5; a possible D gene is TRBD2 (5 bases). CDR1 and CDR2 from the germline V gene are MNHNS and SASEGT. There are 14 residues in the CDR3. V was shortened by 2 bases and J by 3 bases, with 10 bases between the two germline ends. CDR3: CASSEMGDKETQYF. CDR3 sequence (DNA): TGTGCCAGCAGTGAAATGGGAGATAAAGAGACCCAGTACTTC.

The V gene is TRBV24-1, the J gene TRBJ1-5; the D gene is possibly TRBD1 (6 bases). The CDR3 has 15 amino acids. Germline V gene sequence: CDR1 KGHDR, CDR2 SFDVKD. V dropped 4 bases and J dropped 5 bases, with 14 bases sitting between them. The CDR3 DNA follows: TGTGCCACCAGTGACCCAGGGGCAGGGGATCAGCCCCAGCATTTT. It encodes CATSDPGAGDQPQHF.

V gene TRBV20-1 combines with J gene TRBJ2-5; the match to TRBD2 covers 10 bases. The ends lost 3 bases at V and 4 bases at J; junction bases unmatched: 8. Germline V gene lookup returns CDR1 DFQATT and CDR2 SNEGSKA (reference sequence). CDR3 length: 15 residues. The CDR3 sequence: CSASDSGGAPETQYF. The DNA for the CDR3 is TGCAGTGCTAGCGACAGCGGGGGGGCCCCAGAGACCCAGTACTTC.

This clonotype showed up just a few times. The chain's CDR3 is CASSQEGGTYYEQYF. CDR3 sequence (DNA): TGTGCCAGCAGCCAAGAGGGCGGAACCTACTACGAGCAGTACTTC. This chain uses TRBV4-2 with TRBJ2-7; D is uncertain. The ends were cut back, 0 bases at V and 3 bases at J, with 12 bases in the middle. The CDR3 runs to 15 residues. Germline V CDR1 and CDR2: LGHNA, YNFKEQ.

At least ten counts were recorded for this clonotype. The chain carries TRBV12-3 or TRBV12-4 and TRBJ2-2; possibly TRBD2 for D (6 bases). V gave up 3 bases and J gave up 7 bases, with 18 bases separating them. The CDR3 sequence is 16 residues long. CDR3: CASSFRLPEGGGELFF. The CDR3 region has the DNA TGTGCCAGCAGTTTTAGGCTCCCGGAGGGAGGCGGGGAGCTGTTTTTT.

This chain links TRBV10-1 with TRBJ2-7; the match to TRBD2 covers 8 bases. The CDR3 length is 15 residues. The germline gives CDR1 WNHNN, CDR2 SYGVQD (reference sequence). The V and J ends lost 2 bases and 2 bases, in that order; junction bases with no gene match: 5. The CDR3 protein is CASSERRGAPYEQYF. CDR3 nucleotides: TGCGCCAGCAGTGAGAGGCGGGGGGCACCCTACGAGCAGTACTTC.

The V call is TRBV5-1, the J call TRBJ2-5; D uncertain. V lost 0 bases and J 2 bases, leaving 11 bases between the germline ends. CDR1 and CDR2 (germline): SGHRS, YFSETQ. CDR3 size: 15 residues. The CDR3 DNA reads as TGCGCCAGCAGCTTGGCCGGCACAGAACAAGAGACCCAGTACTTC. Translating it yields CASSLAGTEQETQYF.

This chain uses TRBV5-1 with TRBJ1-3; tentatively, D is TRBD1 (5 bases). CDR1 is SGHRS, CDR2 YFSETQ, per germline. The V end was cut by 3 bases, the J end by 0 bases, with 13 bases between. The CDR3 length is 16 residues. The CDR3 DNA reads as TGCGCCAGCAGCTCCCGGGACTCGAGCTCTGGAAACACCATATATTTT. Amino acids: CASSSRDSSSGNTIYF. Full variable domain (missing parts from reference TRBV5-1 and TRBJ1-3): KAGVTQTPRYLIKTRGQQVTLSCSPISGHRSVSWYQQTPGQGLQFLFEYFSETQRNKGNFPGRFSGRQFSNSRSEMNVSTLELGDSALYLCASSSRDSSSGNTIYFGEGSWLTVV.

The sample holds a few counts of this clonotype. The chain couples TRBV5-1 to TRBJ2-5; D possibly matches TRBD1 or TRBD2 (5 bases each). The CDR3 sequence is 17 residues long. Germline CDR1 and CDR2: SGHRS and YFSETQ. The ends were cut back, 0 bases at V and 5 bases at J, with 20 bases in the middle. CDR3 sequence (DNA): TGCGCCAGCAGCTTGGGGGCTCGGGACGCCCCCCGGGAGACCCAGTACTTC. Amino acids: CASSLGARDAPRETQYF.

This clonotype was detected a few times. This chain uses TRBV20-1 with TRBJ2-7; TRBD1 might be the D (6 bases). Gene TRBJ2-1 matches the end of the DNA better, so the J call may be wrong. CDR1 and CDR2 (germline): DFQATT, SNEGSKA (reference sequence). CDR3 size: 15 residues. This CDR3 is CSARGQAVRYNEQFF. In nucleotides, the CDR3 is TGCAGTGCTAGAGGACAGGCCGTACGGTACAATGAGCAGTTCTTC.

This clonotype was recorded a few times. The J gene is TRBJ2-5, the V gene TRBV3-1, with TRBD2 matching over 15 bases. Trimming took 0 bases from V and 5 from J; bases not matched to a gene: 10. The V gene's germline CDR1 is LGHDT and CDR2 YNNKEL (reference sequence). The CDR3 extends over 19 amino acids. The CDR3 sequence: CASSQDYVGLAGGPETQYF. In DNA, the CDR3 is TGTGCCAGCAGCCAAGATTATGTCGGACTAGCGGGGGGGCCCGAGACCCAGTACTTC.

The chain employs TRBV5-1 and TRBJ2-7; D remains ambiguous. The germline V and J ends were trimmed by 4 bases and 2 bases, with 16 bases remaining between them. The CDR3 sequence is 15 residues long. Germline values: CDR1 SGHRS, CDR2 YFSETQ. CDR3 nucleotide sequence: TGCGCCAGCAGCCCGTGGTTCCCCGACACCTACGAGCAGTACTTC. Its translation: CASSPWFPDTYEQYF.

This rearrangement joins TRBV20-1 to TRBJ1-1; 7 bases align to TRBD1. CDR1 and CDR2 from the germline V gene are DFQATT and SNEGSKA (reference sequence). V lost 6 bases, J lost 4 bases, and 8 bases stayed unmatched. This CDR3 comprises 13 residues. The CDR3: CSAGDRAATEAFF. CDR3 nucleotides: TGCAGTGCAGGTGACAGGGCGGCCACTGAAGCTTTCTTT.

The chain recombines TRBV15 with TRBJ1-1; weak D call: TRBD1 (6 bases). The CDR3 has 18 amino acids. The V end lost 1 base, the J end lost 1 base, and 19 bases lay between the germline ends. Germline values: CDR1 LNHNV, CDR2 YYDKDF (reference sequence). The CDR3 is CATSRGVGQLGRNTEAFF. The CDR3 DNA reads TGTGCCACCAGCAGAGGGGTTGGACAGCTCGGTCGGAACACTGAAGCTTTCTTT.

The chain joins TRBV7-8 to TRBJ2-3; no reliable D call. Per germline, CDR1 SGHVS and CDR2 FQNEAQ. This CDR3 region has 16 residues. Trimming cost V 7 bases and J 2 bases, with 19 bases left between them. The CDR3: CASNLLSGANTDTQYF. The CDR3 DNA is TGTGCCAGCAACTTGCTTTCGGGCGCGAACACAGATACGCAGTATTTT.

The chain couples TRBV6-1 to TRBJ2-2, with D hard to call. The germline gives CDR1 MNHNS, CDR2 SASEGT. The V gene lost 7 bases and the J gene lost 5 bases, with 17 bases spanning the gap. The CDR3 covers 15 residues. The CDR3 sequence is CASNRRAFPTGELFF. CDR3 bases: TGTGCCAGCAACCGAAGGGCTTTTCCTACCGGGGAGCTGTTTTTT.

CDR3 residues: CASSYPGPFYEQYF. In nucleotides, the CDR3 is TGTGCCAGCAGCTATCCGGGGCCCTTCTACGAGCAGTACTTC. The rearrangement links TRBV7-2 to TRBJ2-7, with D perhaps assigned TRBD1 or TRBD2 (5 bases each). Germline V CDR1 and CDR2: SGHTA, FQGNSA. This CDR3 region has 14 residues. Trimming took 4 bases from V and 3 from J, leaving 13 bases between them.

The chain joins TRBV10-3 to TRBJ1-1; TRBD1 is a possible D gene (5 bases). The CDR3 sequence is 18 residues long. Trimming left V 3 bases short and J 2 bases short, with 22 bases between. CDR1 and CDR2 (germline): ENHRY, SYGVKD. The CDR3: CAISDPGGSGSPNTEAFF. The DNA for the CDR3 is TGTGCCATCAGTGACCCGGGGGGTTCCGGGAGTCCCAACACTGAAGCTTTCTTT.

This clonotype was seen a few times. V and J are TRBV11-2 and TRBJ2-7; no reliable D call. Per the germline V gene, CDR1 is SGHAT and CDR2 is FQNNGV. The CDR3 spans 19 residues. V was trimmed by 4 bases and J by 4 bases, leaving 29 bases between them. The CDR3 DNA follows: TGTGCCAGCAGCTCATTTCGACGGCGTGTGTTATTTGGCGGTTACGAGCAGTACTTC. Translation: CASSSFRRRVLFGGYEQYF.

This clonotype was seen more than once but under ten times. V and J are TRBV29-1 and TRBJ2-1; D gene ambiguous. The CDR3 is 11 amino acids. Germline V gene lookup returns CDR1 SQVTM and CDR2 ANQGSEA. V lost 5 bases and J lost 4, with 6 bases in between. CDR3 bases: TGCAGCGTTTCGGAATACAATGAGCAGTTCTTC. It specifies CSVSEYNEQFF.